The 25 T cell receptor beta chains below all came from one sample that was sequenced in a study of blood T cell repertoires in COVID-19 (TCRdb year 2020). The method was the immunoSEQ multiplex PCR assay. Imported from immuneACCESS, the table was reduced by TCRdb to in-frame sequences with V and J called. These copies leave out some clones; in studies compared against another copy, an unresolved V gene accounts for under half, and the cause of the remainder is not known. This sample comprises 150,000 to 200,000 clones, about nine tenths of them detected only once. The leading ten clones occupy around 4.6% of the sample. The sample was peripheral blood. These receptors originate from a man aged 30 to 45 with COVID-19, enrolled during active disease.

The genes are TRBV5-5 and TRBJ1-6; no reliable D call. The germline CDR1 and CDR2 sequences are SGHKS and YYEKEE (reference sequence). This CDR3 is built from 15 residues. Deletions cut 3 bases from V and 4 bases from J, with 11 bases between. For the CDR3, the DNA is TGTGCCAGCAGCTGGAGGGCCGTGTATAATTCACCCCTCCACTTT. This sequence encodes CASSWRAVYNSPLHF.

The J gene is TRBJ2-2, the V gene TRBV7-2, with a possible D match to TRBD1 (6 bases). The ends were cut back, 3 bases at V and 0 bases at J, with 8 bases in the middle. The CDR3 is 15 amino acids. Germline V gene lookup returns CDR1 SGHTA and CDR2 FQGNSA. The CDR3 here is CASSFRQANTGELFF. Written as DNA, the CDR3 is TGTGCCAGCAGCTTTAGACAGGCGAACACCGGGGAGCTGTTTTTT.

V and J are TRBV19 and TRBJ1-5; no reliable D call. The CDR3 loop spans 13 amino acids. Germline CDR1 is LNHDA and CDR2 is SQIVND (reference sequence). V was trimmed by 0 bases and J by 6 bases, leaving 6 bases between them. The CDR3 DNA is TGTGCCAGTAGTATAGATCAGATTCAGCCCCAGCATTTT. Translation: CASSIDQIQPQHF.

V and J are TRBV5-4 and TRBJ2-1; TRBD2 is a possible D gene (6 bases). The CDR3 totals 16 residues. Germline-derived CDR1 and CDR2 are SGHNT and YYREEE (reference sequence). V was clipped by 1 base and J by 0 bases, with 11 bases between them. The CDR3 DNA sequence: TGTGCCAGCAGCTTGTACTACGGGAGCTCCTACAATGAGCAGTTCTTC. Its protein product is CASSLYYGSSYNEQFF.

This chain joins TRBV19 and TRBJ1-2; D remains unclear. CDR3 length: 12 amino acids. Trimming shortened V by 6 bases and J by 7 bases, and 12 bases separated the two germline ends. From germline, CDR1 is LNHDA and CDR2 SQIVND (reference sequence). The DNA for the CDR3 is TGTGCCAGTAGCTCGGGAGGCGGTGGCTACACCTTC. Encoded protein: CASSSGGGGYTF.

The chain is built from TRBV5-6 and TRBJ2-3, with a possible D match to TRBD1 (6 bases). The V end lost 5 bases, the J end lost 5 bases, and 15 bases lay between the germline ends. Germline CDR1 is SGHDT and CDR2 is YYEEEE. The CDR3 totals 14 residues. The CDR3 sequence is CASRQTGSGDTQYF. Here the CDR3 DNA reads TGTGCCAGCAGACAGACAGGTTCCGGAGATACGCAGTATTTT. Full variable domain (rest looked up from reference TRBV5-6 and TRBJ2-3): DAGVTQSPTHLIKTRGQQVTLRCSPKSGHDTVSWYQQALGQGPQFIFQYYEEEERQRGNFPDRFSGHQFPNYSSELNVNALLLGDSALYLCASRQTGSGDTQYFGPGTRLTVL.

The chain recombines TRBV11-2 with TRBJ2-7, with D maybe TRBD2 (6 bases). Germline loops: CDR1 SGHAT, CDR2 FQNNGV. There are 15 residues in the CDR3. Trimming removed 6 bases at V and 1 base at J, with 16 bases between. CDR3 sequence (DNA): TGTGCCAGCAGTCACGTTGGGACTTTGTCCTACGAGCAGTACTTC. Its translation is CASSHVGTLSYEQYF.

The chain joins TRBV6-1 to TRBJ1-1; possibly TRBD1 for D (5 bases). Trimming removed 2 bases at V and 4 bases at J, with 8 bases between. The CDR3 spans 13 residues. Germline values: CDR1 MNHNS, CDR2 SASEGT. The CDR3 is CASSEPGLTEAFF. The CDR3 DNA reads TGTGCCAGCAGTGAACCGGGACTCACTGAAGCTTTCTTT.

The chain couples TRBV2 to TRBJ1-6; 8 nucleotides line up with TRBD1. The CDR3 length is 14 residues. Germline lookup yields CDR1 SNHLY and CDR2 FYNNEI. The ends lost 8 bases at V and 5 bases at J; junction bases unmatched: 5. CDR3 bases: TGTGCCAGCGGACAGGGACGAGATAATTCACCCCTCCACTTT. As protein: CASGQGRDNSPLHF.

This chain links TRBV19 with TRBJ1-2, with 7 positions matching TRBD1. CDR1 is LNHDA and CDR2 is SQIVND in the germline V gene (reference sequence). This CDR3 has 14 amino acids. V dropped 0 bases and J dropped 4; count of bases not matched to a gene: 2. CDR3 residues: CASSIDHRGYGYTF. The CDR3 coding sequence is TGTGCCAGTAGTATAGATCACAGGGGCTATGGCTACACCTTC. Full variable domain (outside the CDR3, taken from reference TRBV19 and TRBJ1-2): DGGITQSPKYLFRKEGQNVTLSCEQNLNHDAMYWYRQDPGQGLRLIYYSQIVNDFQKGDIAEGYSVSREKKESFPLTVTSAQKNPTAFYLCASSIDHRGYGYTFGSGTRLTVV.

V usage is TRBV3-1 (or the pseudogene TRBV3-2) and J usage is TRBJ1-1; maybe TRBD1 (6 bases). CDR3 size: 13 residues. The germline V and J ends were trimmed by 3 bases and 1 base, with 6 bases remaining between them. The V gene's germline CDR1 is LGHDT and CDR2 YNNKEL (reference sequence). The CDR3 sequence: CASSQGANTEAFF. In nucleotides, the CDR3 is TGTGCCAGCAGCCAGGGGGCGAACACTGAAGCTTTCTTT.

This clone was detected once. This chain connects TRBV12-5 to TRBJ1-1; D is undetermined. The CDR3 spans 21 residues. The germline V gene encodes CDR1 LGHNT and CDR2 FRNRAP. With 0 bases removed from V and 1 base from J, the gap between germline ends came to 27 bases. The CDR3 sequence is CASGLVAAGLSHLNTNTEAFF. For the CDR3, the DNA is TGTGCTAGTGGTTTGGTAGCTGCGGGTCTATCACACCTCAATACGAACACTGAAGCTTTCTTT.

This clone was counted once. This chain connects TRBV7-3 to TRBJ2-1; 11 nucleotides agree with TRBD2. The V gene end was trimmed by 5 bases and the J gene end by 4 bases; junction bases not matched to a gene: 7. This CDR3 has 16 amino acids. Germline assignment: CDR1 SGHTA and CDR2 FQGTGA. CDR3 sequence reads: CASSPLGLADYNEQFF. The DNA for the CDR3 is TGTGCCAGCAGCCCTCTGGGACTAGCGGATTACAATGAGCAGTTCTTC.

The rearrangement joins TRBV9 to TRBJ1-1; D is possibly TRBD1 (5 bases). CDR1 SGDLS and CDR2 YYNGEE come from the germline V gene. The CDR3 spans 15 residues. Trimming left V 3 bases short and J 0 bases short, with 12 bases between. Written as DNA, the CDR3 is TGTGCCAGCAGCGATGTCAGGGCCATGAACACTGAAGCTTTCTTT. This translates into CASSDVRAMNTEAFF.

The chain couples TRBV9 to TRBJ2-7; D is undetermined. Trimming stripped 0 bases from V and 0 bases from J, with 10 bases between. Germline CDR1 SGDLS, CDR2 YYNGEE. The CDR3 consists of 15 residues. As DNA, the CDR3 is TGTGCCAGCAGCGTAGTTCCCGTTCCCTCCTACGAGCAGTACTTC. This gives the protein CASSVVPVPSYEQYF.

V is TRBV16 and J is TRBJ2-5; 7 bases match TRBD2. The CDR3 is 15 residues long. CDR1 is KGHSY and CDR2 is FQNENV in the germline V gene. Trimming cost V 0 bases and J 5 bases; bases outside gene matches: 6. The CDR3 DNA follows: TGTGCCAGCAGCCAATCGCCAGGGAGGGTTGAGACCCAGTACTTC. Residues: CASSQSPGRVETQYF.

This clone was detected once. The V and J genes are TRBV19 and TRBJ2-7; D unclear. The CDR3 contains 15 residues. Germline V gene sequence: CDR1 LNHDA, CDR2 SQIVND (reference sequence). Trimming removed 3 bases at V and 4 bases at J, with 16 bases between. This chain's CDR3 is CASSIGLGTGYEQYF. The CDR3 DNA is TGTGCCAGTAGTATTGGCCTAGGCACCGGATACGAGCAGTACTTC.

This chain uses TRBV7-2 with TRBJ1-5; possibly TRBD1 for D (5 bases). This CDR3 is 16 amino acids long. The ends were cut back, 1 base at V and 3 bases at J, with 13 bases in the middle. The germline V gene encodes CDR1 SGHTA and CDR2 FQGNSA. CDR3 DNA sequence: TGTGCCAGCAGCTTAGTAGGGGCGCGTTTCAATCAGCCCCAGCATTTT. Its translation is CASSLVGARFNQPQHF. The full variable domain, its missing parts supplied by reference TRBV7-2 and TRBJ1-5, is GAGVSQSPSNKVTEKGKDVELRCDPISGHTALYWYRQSLGQGLEFLIYFQGNSAPDKSGLPSDRFSAERTGGSVSTLTIQRTQQEDSAVYLCASSLVGARFNQPQHFGDGTRLSIL.

The V call is TRBV18, the J call TRBJ1-6, with D possibly being TRBD1 (5 bases). CDR3 length equals 16 residues. The V end was cut by 0 bases, the J end by 7 bases, with 13 bases between. The germline gives CDR1 KGHSH, CDR2 LQKENI. The CDR3 region is CASSPPSGAGNSPLHF. The CDR3 DNA sequence: TGTGCCAGCTCACCACCGTCTGGGGCGGGAAATTCACCCCTCCACTTT. Drawing the rest from reference TRBV18 and TRBJ1-6, the complete variable domain is NAGVMQNPRHLVRRRGQEARLRCSPMKGHSHVYWYRQLPEEGLKFMVYLQKENIIDESGMPKERFSAEFPKEGPSILRIQQVVRGDSAAYFCASSPPSGAGNSPLHFGNGTRLTVT.

V is TRBV19 and J is TRBJ1-5, with 7 bases matching TRBD1. V shed 3 bases, J shed 3 bases, and the junction held 2 bases outside the gene matches. Germline assignment: CDR1 LNHDA and CDR2 SQIVND (reference sequence). The CDR3 runs 14 residues. CDR3 nucleotides: TGTGCCAGTAGTATGGGACAGTTCAATCAGCCCCAGCATTTT. It encodes CASSMGQFNQPQHF. The full variable domain, its missing parts supplied by reference TRBV19 and TRBJ1-5, is DGGITQSPKYLFRKEGQNVTLSCEQNLNHDAMYWYRQDPGQGLRLIYYSQIVNDFQKGDIAEGYSVSREKKESFPLTVTSAQKNPTAFYLCASSMGQFNQPQHFGDGTRLSIL.

V usage is TRBV5-8 and J usage is TRBJ2-1, with TRBD2 as a possible D gene (6 bases). Trimming left V 4 bases short and J 0 bases short, with 11 bases between. The CDR3 is 15 amino acids. Germline V gene data show CDR1 as SGHTS and CDR2 as YDEGEE. This CDR3 is CASSRDGSSYNEQFF. The CDR3 DNA reads as TGTGCCAGCAGCCGGGACGGGAGCTCCTACAATGAGCAGTTCTTC.

The rearrangement links TRBV12-3 or TRBV12-4 to TRBJ1-2, with D perhaps TRBD1 (6 bases). The CDR3 runs to 13 residues. V lost 5 bases and J lost 1, with 8 bases in between. CDR3 in DNA: TGTGCCAGCAGTCCACAGGGTAACTATGGCTACACCTTC. It yields the protein CASSPQGNYGYTF.

The J gene is TRBJ1-2, the V gene TRBV7-9; D not certain. The CDR3 length is 12 residues. Germline values: CDR1 SEHNR, CDR2 FQNEAQ (reference sequence). Trimming took 4 bases from V and 8 from J, leaving 11 bases between them. This CDR3 reads CASSWAMGGYTF. The DNA for the CDR3 is TGTGCCAGCAGCTGGGCAATGGGCGGCTACACCTTC.

The chain employs TRBV7-9 and TRBJ2-2, with 8 positions matching TRBD2. In germline, CDR1 is SEHNR, CDR2 FQNEAQ (reference sequence). The CDR3 covers 18 residues. V trimming: 6 bases; J trimming: 5 bases; junction bases outside the gene matches: 17. CDR3 nucleotides: TGTGCCAGCAGTGACCCTGGACTAGCTGCCTGGGGGACCGGGGAGCTGTTTTTT. This sequence encodes CASSDPGLAAWGTGELFF.

The rearrangement links TRBV4-2 to TRBJ1-3, with D hard to call. Germline CDR1 and CDR2: LGHNA and YNFKEQ. The ends were cut back, 1 base at V and 3 bases at J, with 7 bases in the middle. The length of the CDR3 is 14 residues. The CDR3 region has the DNA TGTGCCAGCAGCCAAGCAGGAGGTGGAAACACCATATATTTT. This encodes CASSQAGGGNTIYF.